This TCR beta chain appears in the sequencing data of a study of response to subunit inactivated influenza vaccine. Study results and limitations: Researchers suggested that each seasonal influenza vaccination recruits few new T cells.

TCRdb reprocessed the RT-PCR reads via MiXCR and lists one record per CDR3 protein. The sample lists about half a million distinct CDR3 sequences, about 8% occurring once. Points on this clonotype: Its antigen is still unknown.

Germline loops: CDR1 SGHRS, CDR2 YFSETQ. The V and J ends lost 4 bases and 4 bases, in that order; junction bases with no gene match: 8. The CDR3 consists of 16 residues. V and J are TRBV5-1 and TRBJ2-1; 10 nucleotides agree with TRBD2. The receptor's source is a man in his fifties or sixties who received an inactivated influenza vaccine. Sample: PBMCs from blood, taken less than 30 months after vaccination. Here the CDR3 reads CASSPPPAGGYNEQFF. The CDR3 nucleotides read TGCGCCAGCAGCCCCCCCCCAGCGGGAGGGTACAATGAGCAGTTCTTC.